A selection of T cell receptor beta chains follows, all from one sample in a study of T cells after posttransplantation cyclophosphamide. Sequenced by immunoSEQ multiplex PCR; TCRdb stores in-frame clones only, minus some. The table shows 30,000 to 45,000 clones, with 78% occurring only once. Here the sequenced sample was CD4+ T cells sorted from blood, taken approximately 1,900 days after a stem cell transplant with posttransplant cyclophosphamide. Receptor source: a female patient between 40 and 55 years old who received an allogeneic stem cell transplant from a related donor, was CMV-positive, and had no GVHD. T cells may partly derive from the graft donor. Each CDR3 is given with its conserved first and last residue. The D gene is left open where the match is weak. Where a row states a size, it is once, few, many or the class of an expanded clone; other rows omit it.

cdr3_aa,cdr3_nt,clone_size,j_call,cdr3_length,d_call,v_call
CASSLVQGRIGEAFF,TGTGCCAGCAGCTTGGTACAGGGGCGCATTGGTGAAGCTTTCTTT,NA,TRBJ1-1,15,TRBD1,TRBV5-6
CASSQGGLAGPDTQYF,TGCGCCAGCAGCCAAGGTGGACTAGCGGGCCCAGATACGCAGTATTTT,NA,TRBJ2-3,16,TRBD2,TRBV4-3
CASSEEGFGYGYTF,TGTGCCAGCAGTGAGGAGGGTTTCGGTTATGGCTACACCTTC,NA,TRBJ1-2,14,NA,TRBV2
CAISGRQGNYGYTF,TGTGCCATCAGTGGCAGACAGGGTAACTATGGCTACACCTTC,few,TRBJ1-2,14,TRBD1,TRBV10-3
CASSPTGGGHQYNEQFF,TGTGCCAGCAGCCCTACCGGGGGGGGCCACCAATACAATGAGCAGTTCTTC,NA,TRBJ2-1,17,TRBD2,TRBV5-4
CASSLIGGGAQETQYF,TGTGCCAGCAGCTTAATAGGGGGCGGGGCCCAAGAGACCCAGTACTTC,NA,TRBJ2-5,16,NA,TRBV7-8
CASSLTGGADTQYF,TGCGCCAGCAGCCTCACGGGAGGGGCAGATACGCAGTATTTT,NA,TRBJ2-3,14,TRBD2,TRBV5-1
CASTLTGSTGELFF,TGTGCCAGCACCCTAACAGGGAGCACCGGGGAGCTGTTTTTT,NA,TRBJ2-2,14,NA,TRBV14
CASSIWYSPRSYEQYF,TGTGCCAGTAGTATCTGGTATTCACCGCGATCCTACGAGCAGTACTTC,NA,TRBJ2-7,16,NA,TRBV19
CSVGGAGRNEQYF,TGCAGCGTGGGTGGGGCAGGGCGGAACGAGCAGTACTTC,once,TRBJ2-7,13,NA,TRBV29-1
CASSAAGTGPYEQYF,TGTGCCAGCAGTGCCGCCGGGACAGGACCCTACGAGCAGTACTTC,NA,TRBJ2-7,15,TRBD1,TRBV6-5
CASSPVRTNYEQYF,TGTGCCAGCTCACCTGTTCGGACAAACTACGAGCAGTACTTC,NA,TRBJ2-7,14,NA,TRBV18
CASSLAAAGGSYEQYF,TGTGCCAGCAGCTTAGCTGCGGCAGGGGGCAGTTACGAGCAGTACTTC,NA,TRBJ2-7,16,TRBD1,TRBV11-2
CASSGTGLKGGYTF,TGTGCCAGTAGTGGGACAGGCCTAAAGGGAGGCTACACCTTC,NA,TRBJ1-2,14,TRBD1,TRBV19
CASSVVGVNTEAFF,TGTGCCAGCAGCGTAGTAGGGGTGAACACTGAAGCTTTCTTT,NA,TRBJ1-1,14,NA,TRBV9
CASSWGTAYGYTF,TGTGCCAGCAGTTGGGGGACAGCCTATGGCTACACCTTC,NA,TRBJ1-2,13,TRBD1,TRBV28
CASSIDSIMNTEAFF,TGTGCCAGTAGTATAGATAGCATCATGAACACTGAAGCTTTCTTT,NA,TRBJ1-1,15,NA,TRBV19
CASSFGAGGANEQFF,TGTGCCAGCAGCTTCGGCGCAGGGGGTGCCAATGAGCAGTTCTTC,NA,TRBJ2-1,15,TRBD1,TRBV7-2
CASSRDMSAAYTF,TGTGCCAGCAGCAGGGACATGTCAGCTGCCTACACCTTC,NA,TRBJ1-2,13,NA,TRBV2
CSATKAAEAFF,TGCAGTGCTACGAAGGCGGCTGAAGCTTTCTTT,NA,TRBJ1-1,11,NA,TRBV20-1
CASSDQGTSGGRDTQYF,TGCGCCAGCAGTGACCAAGGGACTAGCGGGGGGAGAGATACGCAGTATTTT,NA,TRBJ2-3,17,TRBD2,TRBV10-1
CASSRLGGTSGGTQYF,TGTGCCAGTAGTCGCCTCGGGGGGACTAGCGGGGGAACCCAGTACTTC,NA,TRBJ2-5,16,TRBD2,TRBV19
CASSPRGAYEQYF,TGTGCCAGTAGTCCCAGGGGGGCCTACGAGCAGTACTTC,NA,TRBJ2-7,13,NA,TRBV19
CASSSGGVGVYNEQFF,TGTGCCAGCAGCTCGGGCGGCGTAGGGGTCTACAATGAGCAGTTCTTC,NA,TRBJ2-1,16,NA,TRBV5-4
CASSSGTGEVSYNSPLHF,TGTGCCAGCAGCTCCGGGACAGGGGAGGTTTCCTATAATTCACCCCTCCACTTT,NA,TRBJ1-6,18,TRBD1,TRBV5-6
CASSPRTGGNTEAFF,TGCGCCAGCAGCCCGCGGACAGGGGGGAACACTGAAGCTTTCTTT,NA,TRBJ1-1,15,TRBD1,TRBV4-1
CASSFPRDRQRGANYGYTF,TGTGCCAGCAGCTTCCCCCGGGACAGGCAAAGGGGAGCTAACTATGGCTACACCTTC,NA,TRBJ1-2,19,TRBD1,TRBV5-6